These T cell receptor beta chains were read from a single sample in a study of T cells in Graves' hyperthyroidism and ophthalmopathy. A single record per CDR3 protein comes from TCRdb applying MiXCR to the multiplex PCR reads. The sample lists hundreds of thousands of distinct CDR3 sequences, 14% occurring once. Sequencing was carried out using blood. The receptors derive from a woman younger than 45 with Graves' hyperthyroidism that later progressed to Graves' ophthalmopathy. Both conserved end residues are part of each CDR3. D genes are given only for firm matches. Clone size appears in some rows only: once, few, many, or a class for an expanded clone.

J	V	D	size	DNA	CDR3
TRBJ2-2	TRBV3-1	NA	many	TGTGCCAGCAGCCTAGCGGATCTCACCGGGGAGCTGTTTTTT	CASSLADLTGELFF
TRBJ1-1	TRBV12-3/TRBV12-4	NA	few	TGTGCCAGCAGTAAGGTGGGGGCTGAAGCTTTCTTT	CASSKVGAEAFF
TRBJ2-1	TRBV29-1	TRBD2	many	TGCAGCGTTGAAGATTGGAGTAGCGGGAGATTTTTGCACAATGAGCAGTTCTTC	CSVEDWSSGRFLHNEQFF
TRBJ1-3	TRBV29-1	NA	few	TGCAGCGTTGATTTATCAGGGAACTCTGGAAACACCATATATTTT	CSVDLSGNSGNTIYF
TRBJ2-1	TRBV19	NA	NA	TGTGCCAGTAGTTTCCCGGGACTTCGTGAGCAGTTCTTC	CASSFPGLREQFF
TRBJ2-1	TRBV24-1	TRBD2	NA	TGTGCCACCAAGGGGACTAGTTATAGAGATGAGCAGTTCTTC	CATKGTSYRDEQFF
TRBJ1-2	TRBV12-3/TRBV12-4	NA	many	TGTGCCAGCAGTTTCTCAGGGGACGACTATGGCTACACCTTC	CASSFSGDDYGYTF
TRBJ2-2	TRBV15	NA	few	TGTGCCACCAGCAGAGATTTCAGGGAGCTGTTTTTT	CATSRDFRELFF
TRBJ1-5	TRBV12-3/TRBV12-4	NA	NA	NA	CASNFRGRGQPQHF
TRBJ1-2	TRBV28	NA	many	TGTGCCAGCAGTTGGGAGTTGGGCTATGGCTACACCTTC	CASSWELGYGYTF
TRBJ2-7	TRBV18	TRBD1	NA	TGTGCCAGCTCACCGCCGGACCACAGGGGATACGAGCAGTACTTC	CASSPPDHRGYEQYF
TRBJ2-5	TRBV19	NA	many	TGTGCCAGTACTCCAGGTGGTCTTCAAGAGACCCAGTACTTC	CASTPGGLQETQYF
TRBJ2-7	TRBV20-1	TRBD1	NA	TGCAGTGCTAGAGACTTTGCGTTTAGGACAGGGGGCCACGAGCAGTACTTC	CSARDFAFRTGGHEQYF
TRBJ1-1	TRBV11-2	NA	many	TGTGCCAGCAGCCGAGATGAAGCTTTCTTT	CASSRDEAFF
TRBJ1-5	TRBV4-2	NA	few	TGTGCCAGCAGCCAAGATGTTGGAGGGCGGTACAGCAATCAGCCCCAGCATTTT	CASSQDVGGRYSNQPQHF
TRBJ2-1	TRBV6-1	TRBD2	few	TGTGCCAGCAGTGAATCTGAGCGGGAGGGGTACAATGAGCAGTTCTTC	CASSESEREGYNEQFF
TRBJ2-7	TRBV20-1	TRBD2	many	TGCAGTGCTCAGGATTCGGGACTAGCGGGTTCCTCCTACGAGCAGTACTTC	CSAQDSGLAGSSYEQYF
TRBJ1-5	TRBV11-2	NA	many	TGTGCCAGCAGCTTACAGGGAGGGAATCAGCCCCAGCATTTT	CASSLQGGNQPQHF
TRBJ1-5	TRBV30	NA	many	TGTGCCTGGAGTGTACGACAGGTCGGGGCCTCACTTAATCAGCCCCAGCATTTT	CAWSVRQVGASLNQPQHF
TRBJ2-1	TRBV2	TRBD2	many	TGTGCCAGCAGACGGAGCGGGGCTCGATCGGGCAATGAGCAGTTCTTC	CASRRSGARSGNEQFF
TRBJ1-1	TRBV12-3/TRBV12-4	NA	many	TGTGCCAGCAGTTTAGGGGTCACTGAAGCTTTCTTT	CASSLGVTEAFF
TRBJ2-1	TRBV19	TRBD1	NA	TGTGCCAGTAGTATTGGGTACAGGGGGACATACAATGAGCAGCTCTTC	CASSIGYRGTYNEQLF
TRBJ2-1	TRBV20-1	TRBD2	many	TGCAGTGCTAGGGGGTGGAGCGGGAGGTCGGGTGAGCAGTTCTTC	CSARGWSGRSGEQFF
TRBJ1-1	TRBV4-1	TRBD1	few	TGCGCCAGCAGCCAAGCCGGGACAGGGGACACTGAAGCTTTCTTT	CASSQAGTGDTEAFF
TRBJ2-1	TRBV6-5	NA	many	TGTGCCAGCAGTTCCTTGTACAATGAGCAGTTCTTC	CASSSLYNEQFF
TRBJ2-1	TRBV20-1	TRBD2	many	TGCAGTGCTAGAGAGTGGGGACTAGCGAATGAGCAGTTCTTC	CSAREWGLANEQFF
TRBJ1-1	TRBV7-9	NA	many	TGTGCCAGCAGTGACGACGGGCAGAGGAAAGCTTTCTTT	CASSDDGQRKAFF
TRBJ1-6	TRBV28	NA	many	TGTGCCAGCAGTTTTCAGGAGGGAAATTCACCCCTCCACTTT	CASSFQEGNSPLHF
TRBJ1-1	TRBV19	NA	NA	TGTGCCAGTAGTATCGGCGGGTACACTGAAGCTTTCTTT	CASSIGGYTEAFF
TRBJ1-2	TRBV28	NA	many	TGTGCCAGCAGTATACTTACAGGGTTTACTGGCTACACCTTC	CASSILTGFTGYTF
TRBJ2-7	TRBV30	TRBD2	NA	TGTGCCTGGACCTCTAGCGGGAGCTACGAGCAGTACTTC	CAWTSSGSYEQYF
TRBJ2-3	TRBV20-1	TRBD1	many	TGCAGTGCTAGTAGTTGGGACAGGACCGTAGATACGCAGTATTTT	CSASSWDRTVDTQYF
TRBJ2-1	TRBV6-2/TRBV6-3	NA	NA	TGTGCCAGCAGTTCTATAATGAATTCCGACAATGAGCAGTTCTTC	CASSSIMNSDNEQFF
TRBJ1-1	TRBV6-1	NA	few	TGTGCCAGCACCCCATCGGGAACGAACACTGAAGCTTTCTTT	CASTPSGTNTEAFF
TRBJ2-2	TRBV6-1	NA	few	TGTGCCAGCAGTGAAGAATTTGCGGGCGGAACCGGGGAGCTGTTTTTT	CASSEEFAGGTGELFF
TRBJ1-2	TRBV9	NA	many	TGTGCCAGCAGCACCTGGGACGGTAACTATGGCTACACCTTC	CASSTWDGNYGYTF
TRBJ2-1	TRBV4-3	NA	NA	TGCGCCAGCAGCCAAGGCCGTGGGTTGTCGAATGAGCAGTTCTTC	CASSQGRGLSNEQFF
TRBJ2-1	TRBV5-1	TRBD1	many	TGCGCCAGCAGCGGACCGGACAGGAACGCCTACAATGAGCAGTTCTTC	CASSGPDRNAYNEQFF
TRBJ2-5	TRBV28	NA	many	TGTGCCAGCAGATATGGGGTAACGGAGACCCAGTACTTC	CASRYGVTETQYF
TRBJ2-3	TRBV24-1	TRBD2	many	TGTGCCACCAGTGAATGGACTAGCGGCACAGATACGCAGTATTTT	CATSEWTSGTDTQYF
TRBJ2-3	TRBV28	NA	few	TGTGCCAGCAGCCTGGGGGCGGGAGTTGGAGATACGCAGTATTTT	CASSLGAGVGDTQYF
TRBJ1-2	TRBV28	TRBD1	many	TGTGCCAGCAGTTCACGACAGGGGGCGGATGGCTACACCTTC	CASSSRQGADGYTF
TRBJ1-6	TRBV20-1	NA	many	TGCAGTGCTAGAGATCCTGGAAACTCTTCACCCCTCCACTTT	CSARDPGNSSPLHF
TRBJ2-7	TRBV7-9	NA	NA	TGTGCCAGCAGCTCCGCCCGGACGTTTCCTTACGAGCAGTACTTC	CASSSARTFPYEQYF
TRBJ2-1	TRBV20-1	TRBD2	many	TGCAGTGCTAGTAGGCTAGCGGTCCGCAATGAGCAGTTCTTC	CSASRLAVRNEQFF
TRBJ2-2	TRBV7-3	TRBD2	NA	TGTGCCAGCAGCTTTGGAGCGGGGGCAGCAGGGGAGCTGTTTTTT	CASSFGAGAAGELFF
TRBJ1-5	TRBV25-1	NA	NA	TGTGCCAGCAGTGCGGGGGGGCAGATCAATCAGCCCCAGCATTTT	CASSAGGQINQPQHF
TRBJ2-5	TRBV14	NA	many	TGTGCCAGCAGCCAAGGAAGGGGATCGGAGACCCAGTACTTC	CASSQGRGSETQYF
TRBJ1-4	TRBV5-8	NA	many	TGTGCCAGCAGCTTGGACGGACATCCGGAAAAACTGTTTTTT	CASSLDGHPEKLFF
TRBJ1-2	TRBV27	TRBD1	many	TGTGCCAGCAGTTTCTCCGAGACAGGGGGCGCTGGCTACACCTTC	CASSFSETGGAGYTF
TRBJ2-2	TRBV11-3	NA	many	TGTGCCAGCAGCCTCTCGGGCGTTAACACCGGGGAGCTGTTTTTT	CASSLSGVNTGELFF
TRBJ2-7	TRBV28	TRBD1	few	TGTGCCAGCAGTTACCCCGGGCTTACAGGGGCCTACGAGCAGTACTTC	CASSYPGLTGAYEQYF